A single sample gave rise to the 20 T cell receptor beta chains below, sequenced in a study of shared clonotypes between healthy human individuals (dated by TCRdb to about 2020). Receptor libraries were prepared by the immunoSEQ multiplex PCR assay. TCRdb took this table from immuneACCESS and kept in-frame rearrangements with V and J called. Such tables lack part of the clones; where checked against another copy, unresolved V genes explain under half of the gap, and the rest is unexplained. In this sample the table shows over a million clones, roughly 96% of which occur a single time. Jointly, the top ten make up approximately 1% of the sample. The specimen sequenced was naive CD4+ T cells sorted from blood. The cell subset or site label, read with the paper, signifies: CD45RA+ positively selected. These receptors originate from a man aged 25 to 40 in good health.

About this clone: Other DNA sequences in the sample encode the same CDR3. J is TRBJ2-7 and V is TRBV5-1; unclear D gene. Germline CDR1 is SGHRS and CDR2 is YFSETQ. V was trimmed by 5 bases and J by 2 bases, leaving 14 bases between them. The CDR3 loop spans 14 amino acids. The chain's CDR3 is CASSLAGFPYEQYF. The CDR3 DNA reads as TGCGCCAGCAGTCTGGCAGGTTTCCCCTACGAGCAGTACTTC.

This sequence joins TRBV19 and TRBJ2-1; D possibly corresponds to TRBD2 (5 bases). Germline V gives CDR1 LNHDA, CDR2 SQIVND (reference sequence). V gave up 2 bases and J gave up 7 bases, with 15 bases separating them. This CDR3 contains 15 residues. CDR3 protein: CASSIRSGPQNEQFF. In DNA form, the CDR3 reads TGTGCCAGTAGTATAAGGAGCGGCCCCCAAAATGAGCAGTTCTTC.

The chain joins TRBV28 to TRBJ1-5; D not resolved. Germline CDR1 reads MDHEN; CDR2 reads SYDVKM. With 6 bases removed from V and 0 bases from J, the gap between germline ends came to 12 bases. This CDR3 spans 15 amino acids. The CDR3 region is CASSVAPYSNQPQHF. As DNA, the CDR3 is TGTGCCAGCAGCGTAGCACCGTATAGCAATCAGCCCCAGCATTTT. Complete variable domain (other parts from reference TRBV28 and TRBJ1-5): DVKVTQSSRYLVKRTGEKVFLECVQDMDHENMFWYRQDPGLGLRLIYFSYDVKMKEKGDIPEGYSVSREKKERFSLILESASTNQTSMYLCASSVAPYSNQPQHFGDGTRLSIL.

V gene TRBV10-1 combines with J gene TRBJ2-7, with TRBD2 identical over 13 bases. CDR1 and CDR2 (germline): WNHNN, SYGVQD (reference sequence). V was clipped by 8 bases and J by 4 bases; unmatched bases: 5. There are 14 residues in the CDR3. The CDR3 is CASGGTSGTYEQYF. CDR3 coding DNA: TGCGCCAGCGGCGGGACTAGCGGGACTTACGAGCAGTACTTC.

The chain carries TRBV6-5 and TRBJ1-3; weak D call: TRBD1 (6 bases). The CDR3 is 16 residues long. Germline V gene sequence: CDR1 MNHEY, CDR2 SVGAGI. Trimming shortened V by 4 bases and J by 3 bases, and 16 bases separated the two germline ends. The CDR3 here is CASSSSGQWLGNTIYF. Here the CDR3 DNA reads TGTGCCAGCAGTTCCTCCGGACAGTGGCTTGGAAACACCATATATTTT.

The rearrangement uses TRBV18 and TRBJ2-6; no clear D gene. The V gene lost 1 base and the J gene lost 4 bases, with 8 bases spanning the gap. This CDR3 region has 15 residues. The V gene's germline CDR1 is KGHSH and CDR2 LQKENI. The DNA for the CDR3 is TGTGCCAGCTCACCACAGGGTCTGGGGGCCAACGTCCTGACTTTC. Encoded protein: CASSPQGLGANVLTF.

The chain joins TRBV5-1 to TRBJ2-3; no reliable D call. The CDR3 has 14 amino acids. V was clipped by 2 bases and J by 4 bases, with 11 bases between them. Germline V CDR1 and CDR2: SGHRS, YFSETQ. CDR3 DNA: TGCGCCAGCAGCTTCCGACAAAATCCAGATACGCAGTATTTT. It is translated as CASSFRQNPDTQYF. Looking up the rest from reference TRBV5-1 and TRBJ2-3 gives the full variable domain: KAGVTQTPRYLIKTRGQQVTLSCSPISGHRSVSWYQQTPGQGLQFLFEYFSETQRNKGNFPGRFSGRQFSNSRSEMNVSTLELGDSALYLCASSFRQNPDTQYFGPGTRLTVL.

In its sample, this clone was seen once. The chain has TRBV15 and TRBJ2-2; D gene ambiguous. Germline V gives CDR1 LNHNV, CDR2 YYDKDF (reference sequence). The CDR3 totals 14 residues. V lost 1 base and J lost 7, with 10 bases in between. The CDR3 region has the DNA TGTGCCACCAGCAGAGTGATCGACAACGGGGAGCTGTTTTTT. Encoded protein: CATSRVIDNGELFF.

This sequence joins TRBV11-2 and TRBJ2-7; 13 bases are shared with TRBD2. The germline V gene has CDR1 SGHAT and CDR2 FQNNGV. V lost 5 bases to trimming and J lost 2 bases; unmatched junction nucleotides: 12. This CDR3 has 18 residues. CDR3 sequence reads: CASSQTSGRANRPYEQYF. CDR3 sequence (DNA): TGTGCCAGCAGCCAAACTAGCGGGAGGGCCAACCGCCCCTACGAGCAGTACTTC.

Written as DNA, the CDR3 is TGTGCCAGCAGTGAAGCTTGGGGCCAAGAGACCCAGTACTTC. Residues: CASSEAWGQETQYF. V usage is TRBV6-1 and J usage is TRBJ2-5; D ambiguous. The V gene's germline CDR1 is MNHNS and CDR2 SASEGT. Trimming removed 0 bases at V and 1 base at J, with 6 bases between. The CDR3 is 14 residues long.

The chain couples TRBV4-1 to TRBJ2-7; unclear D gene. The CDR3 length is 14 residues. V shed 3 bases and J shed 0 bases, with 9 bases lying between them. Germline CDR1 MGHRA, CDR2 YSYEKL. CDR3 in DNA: TGCGCCAGCAGCCATTCCGGCGACTCCTACGAGCAGTACTTC. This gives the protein CASSHSGDSYEQYF.

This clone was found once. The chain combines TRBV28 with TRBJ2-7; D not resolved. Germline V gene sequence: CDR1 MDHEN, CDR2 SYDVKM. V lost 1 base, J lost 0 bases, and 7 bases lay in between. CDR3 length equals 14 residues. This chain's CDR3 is CASSLYGTSYEQYF. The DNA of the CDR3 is TGTGCCAGCAGTTTATACGGCACCTCCTACGAGCAGTACTTC.

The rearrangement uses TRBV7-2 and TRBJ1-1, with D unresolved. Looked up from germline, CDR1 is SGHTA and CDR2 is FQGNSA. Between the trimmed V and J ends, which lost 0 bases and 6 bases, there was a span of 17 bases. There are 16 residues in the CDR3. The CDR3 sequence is CASSLAGRTVGAEAFF. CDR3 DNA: TGTGCCAGCAGCTTAGCGGGCAGGACGGTCGGGGCTGAAGCTTTCTTT.

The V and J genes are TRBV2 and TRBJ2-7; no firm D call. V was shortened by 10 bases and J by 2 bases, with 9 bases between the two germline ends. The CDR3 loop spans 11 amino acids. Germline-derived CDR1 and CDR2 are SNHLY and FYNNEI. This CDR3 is CAISTTYEQYF. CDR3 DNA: TGTGCCATATCGACAACCTACGAGCAGTACTTC.

This CDR3 is CATSTKFEDTQYF. The DNA of the CDR3 is TGTGCCACCAGCACTAAGTTCGAAGATACGCAGTATTTT. This chain links TRBV15 with TRBJ2-3; D is unclear. This CDR3 has 13 amino acids. CDR1 LNHNV and CDR2 YYDKDF come from the germline V gene (reference sequence). V lost 4 bases to trimming and J lost 5 bases, with 10 bases between them.

The CDR3 coding sequence is TGTGCCAGCAGTTTATTGACAGGGGGATTGAACACTGAAGCTTTCTTT. This codes for CASSLLTGGLNTEAFF. The chain links TRBV28 to TRBJ1-1, with 9 bases fitting TRBD1. CDR1 MDHEN and CDR2 SYDVKM come from the germline V gene. The CDR3 is 16 amino acids. The V and J ends lost 1 base and 0 bases, in that order; junction bases with no gene match: 3.

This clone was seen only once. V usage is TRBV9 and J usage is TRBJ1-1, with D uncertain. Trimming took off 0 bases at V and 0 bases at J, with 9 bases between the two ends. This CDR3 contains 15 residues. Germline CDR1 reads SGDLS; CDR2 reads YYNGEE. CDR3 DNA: TGTGCCAGCAGCGTAGGGACGGTGATGAACACTGAAGCTTTCTTT. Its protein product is CASSVGTVMNTEAFF.

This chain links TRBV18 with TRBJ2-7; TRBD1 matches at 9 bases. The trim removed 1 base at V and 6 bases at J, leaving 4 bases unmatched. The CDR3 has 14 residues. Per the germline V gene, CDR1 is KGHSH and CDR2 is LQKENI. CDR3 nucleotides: TGTGCCAGCTCACCACGGGGACAGGGTGGCGAGCAGTACTTC. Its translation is CASSPRGQGGEQYF.

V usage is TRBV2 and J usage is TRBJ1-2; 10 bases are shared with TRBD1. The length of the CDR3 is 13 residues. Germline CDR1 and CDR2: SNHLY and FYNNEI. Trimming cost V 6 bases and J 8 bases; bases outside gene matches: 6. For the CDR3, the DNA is TGTGCCAGCAGAGCGGGACAGGGGCTCGGCTACACCTTC. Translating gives CASRAGQGLGYTF.

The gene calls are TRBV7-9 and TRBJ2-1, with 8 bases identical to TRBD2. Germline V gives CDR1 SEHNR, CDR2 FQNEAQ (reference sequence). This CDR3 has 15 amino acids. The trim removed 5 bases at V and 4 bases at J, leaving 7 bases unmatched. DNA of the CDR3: TGTGCCAGCAGCAAAGCGGGAGCGGGATACAATGAGCAGTTCTTC. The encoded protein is CASSKAGAGYNEQFF.